Each of the 18 T cell receptor beta chains below was sequenced from the same sample in a study of T cell clones after liver transplantation. TCRdb's copy holds only in-frame clones and misses some; the assay was immunoSEQ multiplex PCR. The sample includes about 68,000 clones, 92% seen only once; the top ten take 0.98%. Material: CD4+ T cells from blood, obtained less than 26 months after liver transplant. The receptors originated from a human patient who received a liver transplant. Some T cells may be transferred from the graft donor.

This chain connects TRBV6-5 to TRBJ2-5; TRBD2 agrees at 7 bases. The V gene's germline CDR1 is MNHEY and CDR2 SVGAGI. This CDR3 region has 14 residues. Trimming removed 7 bases from V and 4 bases from J; junction bases left unmatched: 9. The CDR3 DNA reads as TGTGCCAGCACCAGCAGGGCGGGAGTAGAGACCCAGTACTTC. This codes for CASTSRAGVETQYF.

This chain uses TRBV6-1 with TRBJ2-7; the match to TRBD1 covers 9 bases. The junction had 8 bases not matched to a gene; V was cut back by 7 bases and J by 1 base. This CDR3 has 15 residues. Per germline, CDR1 MNHNS and CDR2 SASEGT. DNA of the CDR3: TGTGCCAGCATTTTACAGGGGGCGGGTTCCTACGAGCAGTACTTC. This encodes CASILQGAGSYEQYF.

This clone was seen only once. One junction end does not reproduce the germline sequence, and a read error may be involved. The chain links TRBV2 to TRBJ2-7; a weak D match, TRBD1 (5 bases). The CDR3 contains 15 residues. The germline V gene has CDR1 SNHLY and CDR2 FYNNEI. The chain's CDR3 is CASREDSYYSYEQYF. The CDR3 DNA follows: TGTGCCAGCAGAGAAGACAGTTACTACTCCTACGAGCAGTACTTC.

This clone has a single count. This rearrangement joins TRBV5-1 to TRBJ2-7, with D possibly being TRBD1 (5 bases). The length of the CDR3 is 13 residues. Trimming took 1 base from V and 1 from J, leaving 6 bases between them. CDR1 is SGHRS, CDR2 YFSETQ, per germline. CDR3 amino acids: CASSLQGSYEQYF. CDR3 DNA sequence: TGCGCCAGCAGCTTGCAGGGATCCTACGAGCAGTACTTC.

In this sample, this clone is medium-sized. This chain joins TRBV2 and TRBJ2-7; TRBD1 matches 8 bases. CDR1 and CDR2 (germline): SNHLY, FYNNEI. This CDR3 contains 11 residues. With V trimmed by 5 bases and J by 10 bases, 4 bases remained unmatched. The CDR3 coding sequence is TGTGCCAGCAGTCCAGGGGGCTCCCAGTACTTC. It encodes CASSPGGSQYF. The complete variable domain, with remaining parts taken from reference TRBV2 and TRBJ2-7, reads EPEVTQTPSHQVTQMGQEVILRCVPISNHLYFYWYRQILGQKVEFLVSFYNNEISEKSEIFDDQFSVERPDGSNFTLKIRSTKLEDSAMYFCASSPGGSQYFGPGTRLTVT.

This chain links TRBV7-2 with TRBJ1-3, with D unresolved. The V and J ends lost 1 base and 4 bases respectively, with 11 bases between them. Germline CDR1 reads SGHTA; CDR2 reads FQGNSA. This CDR3 comprises 15 residues. CDR3 protein: CASSLGVGGGNTIYF. The CDR3 region has the DNA TGTGCCAGCAGCTTAGGTGTCGGTGGAGGAAACACCATATATTTT.

The DNA of the CDR3 is TGTGCCAGCAGCCACGCCGGGGGAGCGGGAGGGCCGGGTGAGCAGTTCTTC. The encoded protein is CASSHAGGAGGPGEQFF. The chain joins TRBV5-4 to TRBJ2-1, with 10 nucleotides matching TRBD2. The V segment lost 4 bases and the J segment 9 bases; nucleotides outside the gene matches: 16. The CDR3 has 17 amino acids. Germline CDR1 is SGHNT and CDR2 is YYREEE (reference sequence).

This clone was seen just once. V gene TRBV19 combines with J gene TRBJ1-1, with D unclear. Trimming removed 5 bases at V and 1 base at J, with 11 bases between. This CDR3 has 14 residues. The V gene's germline CDR1 is LNHDA and CDR2 SQIVND (reference sequence). CDR3 coding DNA: TGTGCCAGTAGTTGGCGAGCCGGGAACACTGAAGCTTTCTTT. Its protein is CASSWRAGNTEAFF.

This chain links TRBV11-2 with TRBJ1-1, with D maybe TRBD1 (6 bases). Germline CDR1 SGHAT, CDR2 FQNNGV. The ends were cut back, 5 bases at V and 8 bases at J, with 12 bases in the middle. The length of the CDR3 is 12 residues. CDR3 nucleotides: TGTGCCAGCAGCCTGGGCAGGGGAGAAGCTTTCTTT. It yields the protein CASSLGRGEAFF.

In DNA form, the CDR3 reads TGTGCCAGCGAGGGGGGCCAAGAGACCCAGTACTTC. Protein sequence: CASEGGQETQYF. The rearrangement joins TRBV2 to TRBJ2-5; D tentatively reads TRBD1 or TRBD2 (6 bases each). Germline loops: CDR1 SNHLY, CDR2 FYNNEI. The CDR3 has 12 amino acids. Trimming left V 8 bases short and J 1 base short, with 8 bases between.

The chain joins TRBV7-8 to TRBJ1-2, with D possibly matching TRBD1 (5 bases). This CDR3 spans 14 amino acids. V was shortened by 5 bases and J by 3 bases, with 13 bases between the two germline ends. Looked up from germline, CDR1 is SGHVS and CDR2 is FQNEAQ. The CDR3 DNA is TGTGCCAGCAGCCAGGGATCACGGGACTATGGCTACACCTTC. This encodes CASSQGSRDYGYTF.

The rearrangement links TRBV28 to TRBJ2-3; D is perhaps TRBD1 or TRBD2 (5 bases each). Germline V gene sequence: CDR1 MDHEN, CDR2 SYDVKM. The V end was cut by 8 bases, the J end by 10 bases, with 10 bases between. The CDR3 contains 10 residues. CDR3 loop: CASGDGPQYF. CDR3 coding DNA: TGTGCCAGCGGGGACGGGCCGCAGTATTTT.

In this sample, this clone turned up once. The chain links TRBV5-8 to TRBJ2-7; D unresolved. The CDR3 runs to 14 residues. Germline CDR1 is SGHTS and CDR2 is YDEGEE. Trimming pared 2 bases from V and 3 bases from J, leaving 12 bases between. CDR3 nucleotides: TGTGCCAGCAGCTTCCTTGGAACCAACTACGAGCAGTACTTC. Translation: CASSFLGTNYEQYF.

The rearrangement joins TRBV6-1 to TRBJ2-7, with 9 nucleotides matching TRBD1. V dropped 4 bases and J dropped 3; count of bases not matched to a gene: 7. The CDR3 runs 15 residues. The germline gives CDR1 MNHNS, CDR2 SASEGT. The CDR3 DNA is TGTGCCAGCAGTGTACCTCTGGACAGGGGCTACGAGCAGTACTTC. Its translation is CASSVPLDRGYEQYF.

The chain uses TRBV2 and TRBJ2-5; 9 bases match TRBD1. The CDR3 runs to 13 residues. Germline assignment: CDR1 SNHLY and CDR2 FYNNEI. V was clipped by 10 bases and J by 1 base; unmatched bases: 4. DNA of the CDR3: TGTGCCAATAAGACAGGGGGCCAAGAGACCCAGTACTTC. This encodes CANKTGGQETQYF.

V usage is TRBV5-1 and J usage is TRBJ2-7; no definite D call. The CDR3 length is 15 residues. Trimming took 0 bases from V and 3 from J, leaving 13 bases between them. The V gene's germline CDR1 is SGHRS and CDR2 YFSETQ. The CDR3 spells CASSLAVGIFYEQYF. CDR3 coding DNA: TGCGCCAGCAGCTTGGCCGTGGGGATCTTCTACGAGCAGTACTTC.

The chain joins TRBV25-1 to TRBJ1-2; no definite D call. Germline lookup yields CDR1 MGHDK and CDR2 SYGVNS. The CDR3 length is 11 residues. With 4 bases removed from V and 2 bases from J, the gap between germline ends came to 2 bases. The CDR3 coding sequence is TGTGCCAGCAGTGTGAACTATGGCTACACCTTC. This codes for CASSVNYGYTF.

V gene TRBV11-3 combines with J gene TRBJ1-2, with D possibly being TRBD1 (5 bases). V was shortened by 1 base and J by 4 bases, with 13 bases between the two germline ends. Per germline, CDR1 SGHNT and CDR2 YENEEA. The CDR3 is 15 residues long. The CDR3 bases are TGTGCCAGCAGCTTAGGAGGGGAGGACGGCTATGGCTACACCTTC. Translation: CASSLGGEDGYGYTF.